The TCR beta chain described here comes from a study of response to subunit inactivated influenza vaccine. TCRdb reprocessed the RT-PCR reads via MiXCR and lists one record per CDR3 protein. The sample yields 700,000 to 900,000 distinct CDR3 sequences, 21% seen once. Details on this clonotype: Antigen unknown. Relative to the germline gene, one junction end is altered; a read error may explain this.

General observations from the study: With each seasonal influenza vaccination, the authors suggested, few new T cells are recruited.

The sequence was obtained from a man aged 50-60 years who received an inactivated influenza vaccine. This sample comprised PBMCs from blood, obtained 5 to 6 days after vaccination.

CDR3 amino acids: CASSPRVNTGGLFF. In DNA, the CDR3 is TGTGCCAGCAGTCCCAGGGTGAACACCGGGGGGCTGTTTTTT. The chain joins TRBV6-4 to TRBJ2-2; perhaps TRBD2 as D (6 bases). Germline V gene lookup returns CDR1 MRHNA and CDR2 SNTAGT. The CDR3 sequence is 14 residues long.